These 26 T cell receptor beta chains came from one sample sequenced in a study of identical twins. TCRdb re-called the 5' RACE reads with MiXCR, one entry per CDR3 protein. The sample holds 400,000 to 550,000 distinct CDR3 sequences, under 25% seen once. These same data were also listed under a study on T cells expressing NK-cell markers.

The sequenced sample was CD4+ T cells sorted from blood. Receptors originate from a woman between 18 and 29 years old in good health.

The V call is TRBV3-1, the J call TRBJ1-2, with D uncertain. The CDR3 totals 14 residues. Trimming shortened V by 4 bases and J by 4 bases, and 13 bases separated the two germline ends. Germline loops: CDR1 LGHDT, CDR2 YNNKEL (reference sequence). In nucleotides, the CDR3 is TGTGCCAGCAGCCTTCGACTGACCCTCTATGGCTACACCTTC. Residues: CASSLRLTLYGYTF.

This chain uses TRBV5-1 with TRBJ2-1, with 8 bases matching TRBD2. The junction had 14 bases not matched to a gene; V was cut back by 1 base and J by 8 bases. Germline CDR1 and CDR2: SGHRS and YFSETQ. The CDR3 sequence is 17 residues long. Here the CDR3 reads CASSLIVTGTSSYEQFF. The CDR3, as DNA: TGCGCCAGCAGCTTGATAGTAACCGGGACTAGTTCCTATGAGCAGTTCTTC. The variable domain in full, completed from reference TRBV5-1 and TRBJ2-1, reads KAGVTQTPRYLIKTRGQQVTLSCSPISGHRSVSWYQQTPGQGLQFLFEYFSETQRNKGNFPGRFSGRQFSNSRSEMNVSTLELGDSALYLCASSLIVTGTSSYEQFFGPGTRLTVL.

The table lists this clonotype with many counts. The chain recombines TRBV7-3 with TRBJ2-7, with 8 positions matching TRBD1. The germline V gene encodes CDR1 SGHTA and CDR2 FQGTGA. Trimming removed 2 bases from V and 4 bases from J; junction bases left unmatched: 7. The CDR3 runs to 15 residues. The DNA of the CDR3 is TGTGCCAGCAGCTTATCAGGGGGCGCCGGTTACGAGCAGTACTTC. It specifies CASSLSGGAGYEQYF. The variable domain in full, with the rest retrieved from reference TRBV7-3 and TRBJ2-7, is GAGVSQTPSNKVTEKGKYVELRCDPISGHTALYWYRQSLGQGPEFLIYFQGTGAADDSGLPNDRFFAVRPEGSVSTLKIQRTERGDSAVYLCASSLSGGAGYEQYFGPGTRLTVT.

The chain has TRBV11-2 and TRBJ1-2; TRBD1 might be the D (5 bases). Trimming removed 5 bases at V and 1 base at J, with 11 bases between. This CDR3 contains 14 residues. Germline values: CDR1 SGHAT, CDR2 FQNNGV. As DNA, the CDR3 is TGTGCCAGCAGCGCACGACAGAATAACTATGGCTACACCTTC. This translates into CASSARQNNYGYTF.

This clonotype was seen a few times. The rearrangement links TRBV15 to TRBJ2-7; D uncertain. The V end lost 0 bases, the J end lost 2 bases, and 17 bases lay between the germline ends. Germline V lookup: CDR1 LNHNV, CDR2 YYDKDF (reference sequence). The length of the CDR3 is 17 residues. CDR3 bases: TGTGCCACCAGCAGAGATAAGGCAAACCTCGCGCCCTACGAGCAGTACTTC. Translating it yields CATSRDKANLAPYEQYF.

This CDR3 is CASSRSGDGYTF. The CDR3 nucleotides read TGTGCCAGCAGCCGGTCAGGGGATGGCTACACCTTC. V and J are TRBV7-9 and TRBJ1-2; perhaps TRBD1 as D (6 bases). The germline V and J ends were trimmed by 5 bases and 6 bases, with 10 bases remaining between them. CDR3 size: 12 residues. Germline lookup yields CDR1 SEHNR and CDR2 FQNEAQ (reference sequence). Supplemented by reference TRBV7-9 and TRBJ1-2, the full variable domain reads DTGVSQNPRHKITKRGQNVTFRCDPISEHNRLYWYRQTLGQGPEFLTYFQNEAQLEKSRLLSDRFSAERPKGSFSTLEIQRTEQGDSAMYLCASSRSGDGYTFGSGTRLTVV.

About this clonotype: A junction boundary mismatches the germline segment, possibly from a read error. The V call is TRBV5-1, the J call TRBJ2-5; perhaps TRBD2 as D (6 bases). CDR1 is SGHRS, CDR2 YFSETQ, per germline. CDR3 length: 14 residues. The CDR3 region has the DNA TGCGCCAGCAACTTGGCACTAGCCTCGGAGACCCAGTACTTC. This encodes CASNLALASETQYF.

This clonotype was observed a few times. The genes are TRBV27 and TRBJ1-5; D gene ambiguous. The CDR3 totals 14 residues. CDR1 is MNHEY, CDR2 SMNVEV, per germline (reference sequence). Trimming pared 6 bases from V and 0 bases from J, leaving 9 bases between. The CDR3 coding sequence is TGTGCCAGCAGGGGTGCGGCTAGCAATCAGCCCCAGCATTTT. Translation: CASRGAASNQPQHF.

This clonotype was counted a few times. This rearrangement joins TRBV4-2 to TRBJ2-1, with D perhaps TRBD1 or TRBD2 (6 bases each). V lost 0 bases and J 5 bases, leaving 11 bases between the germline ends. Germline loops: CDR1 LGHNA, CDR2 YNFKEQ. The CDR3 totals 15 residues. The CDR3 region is CASSQERGGHNEQFF. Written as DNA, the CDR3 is TGTGCCAGCAGCCAAGAACGAGGGGGGCACAATGAGCAGTTCTTC.

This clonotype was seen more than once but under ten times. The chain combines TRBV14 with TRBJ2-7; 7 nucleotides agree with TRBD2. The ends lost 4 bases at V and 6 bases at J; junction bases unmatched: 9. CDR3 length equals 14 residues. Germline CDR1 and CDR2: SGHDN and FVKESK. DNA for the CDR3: TGTGCCAGCAGCCCCCAGCTAGCGGTCGGCGAGCAGTACTTC. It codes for CASSPQLAVGEQYF.

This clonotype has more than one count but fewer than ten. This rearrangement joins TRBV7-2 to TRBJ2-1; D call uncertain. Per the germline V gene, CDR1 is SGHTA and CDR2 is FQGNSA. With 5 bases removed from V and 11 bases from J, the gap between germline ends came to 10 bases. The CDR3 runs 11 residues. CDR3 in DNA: TGTGCCAGCAGCGCAGCGTCCCAGCAGTTCTTC. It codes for CASSAASQQFF. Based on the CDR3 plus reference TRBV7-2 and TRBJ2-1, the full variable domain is GAGVSQSPSNKVTEKGKDVELRCDPISGHTALYWYRQSLGQGLEFLIYFQGNSAPDKSGLPSDRFSAERTGGSVSTLTIQRTQQEDSAVYLCASSAASQQFFGPGTRLTVL.

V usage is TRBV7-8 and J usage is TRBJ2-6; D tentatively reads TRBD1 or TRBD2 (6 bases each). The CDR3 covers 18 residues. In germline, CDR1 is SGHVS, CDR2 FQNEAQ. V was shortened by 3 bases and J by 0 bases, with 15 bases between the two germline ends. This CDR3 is CASSFKGGISSGANVLTF. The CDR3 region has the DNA TGTGCCAGCAGCTTTAAGGGGGGTATCAGCTCTGGGGCCAACGTCCTGACTTTC.

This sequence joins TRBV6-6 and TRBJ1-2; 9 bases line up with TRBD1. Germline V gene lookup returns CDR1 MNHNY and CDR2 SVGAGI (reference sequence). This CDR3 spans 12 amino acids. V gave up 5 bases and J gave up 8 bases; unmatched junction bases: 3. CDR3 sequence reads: CASSATGGGYTF. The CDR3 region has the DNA TGTGCCAGCAGTGCTACAGGGGGCGGCTACACCTTC.

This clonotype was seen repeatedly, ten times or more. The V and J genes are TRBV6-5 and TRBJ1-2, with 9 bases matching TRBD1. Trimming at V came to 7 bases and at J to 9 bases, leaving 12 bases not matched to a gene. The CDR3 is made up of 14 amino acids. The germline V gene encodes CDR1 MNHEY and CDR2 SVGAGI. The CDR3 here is CASISTGGRSSYTF. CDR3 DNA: TGTGCCAGCATTAGTACAGGGGGCCGGTCTAGCTACACCTTC.

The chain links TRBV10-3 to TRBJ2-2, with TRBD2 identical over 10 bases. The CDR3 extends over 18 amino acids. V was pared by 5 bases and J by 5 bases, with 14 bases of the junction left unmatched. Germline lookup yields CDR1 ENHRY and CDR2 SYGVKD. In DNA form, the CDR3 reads TGTGCCATCAGTCCGGGACTAGCGCGAGGCAGTAGAACCGGGGAGCTGTTTTTT. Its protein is CAISPGLARGSRTGELFF.

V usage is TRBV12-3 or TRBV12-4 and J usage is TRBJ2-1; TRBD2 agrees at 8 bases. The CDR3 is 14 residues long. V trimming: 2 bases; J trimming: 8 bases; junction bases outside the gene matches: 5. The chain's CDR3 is CASSLNAGGHEQFF. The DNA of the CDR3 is TGTGCCAGCAGTTTAAATGCGGGGGGACATGAGCAGTTCTTC.

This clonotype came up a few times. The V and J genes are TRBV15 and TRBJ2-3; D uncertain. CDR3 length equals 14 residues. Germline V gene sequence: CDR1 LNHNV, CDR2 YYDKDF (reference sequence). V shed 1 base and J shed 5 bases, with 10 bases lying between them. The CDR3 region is CATSRVEARDTQYF. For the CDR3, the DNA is TGTGCCACCAGCAGAGTAGAGGCGCGAGATACGCAGTATTTT.

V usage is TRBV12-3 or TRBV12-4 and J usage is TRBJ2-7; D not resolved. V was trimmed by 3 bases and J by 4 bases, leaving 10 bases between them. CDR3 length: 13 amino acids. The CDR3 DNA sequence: TGTGCCAGCAGTTTCGGCAGGTGGTACGAGCAGTACTTC. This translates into CASSFGRWYEQYF.

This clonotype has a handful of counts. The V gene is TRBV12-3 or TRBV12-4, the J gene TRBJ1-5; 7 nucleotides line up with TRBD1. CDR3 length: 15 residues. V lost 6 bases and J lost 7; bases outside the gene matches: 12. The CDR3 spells CASRSQQGRGQPQHF. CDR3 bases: TGTGCCAGCAGGTCACAACAGGGGCGAGGACAGCCCCAGCATTTT.

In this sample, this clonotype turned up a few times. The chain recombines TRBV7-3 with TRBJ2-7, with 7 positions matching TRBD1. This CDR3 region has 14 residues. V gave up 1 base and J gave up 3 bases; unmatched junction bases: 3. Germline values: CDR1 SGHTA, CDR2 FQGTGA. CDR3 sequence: CASSLSRDSYEQYF. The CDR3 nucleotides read TGTGCCAGCAGCTTAAGTCGGGACAGCTACGAGCAGTACTTC.

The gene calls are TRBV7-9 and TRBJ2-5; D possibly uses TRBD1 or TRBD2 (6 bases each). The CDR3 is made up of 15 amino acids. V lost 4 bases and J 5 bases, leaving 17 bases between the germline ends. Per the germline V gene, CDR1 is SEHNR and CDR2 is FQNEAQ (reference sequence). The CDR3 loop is CASSYYTTGRETQYF. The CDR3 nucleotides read TGTGCCAGCAGCTATTATACCACAGGGAGGGAGACCCAGTACTTC.

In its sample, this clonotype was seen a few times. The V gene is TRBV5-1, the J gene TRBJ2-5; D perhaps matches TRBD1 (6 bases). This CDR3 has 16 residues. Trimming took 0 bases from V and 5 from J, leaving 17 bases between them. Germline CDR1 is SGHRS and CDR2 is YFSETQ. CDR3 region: CASSLAPGDGSETQYF. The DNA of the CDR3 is TGCGCCAGCAGCTTGGCCCCAGGGGATGGTTCGGAGACCCAGTACTTC.

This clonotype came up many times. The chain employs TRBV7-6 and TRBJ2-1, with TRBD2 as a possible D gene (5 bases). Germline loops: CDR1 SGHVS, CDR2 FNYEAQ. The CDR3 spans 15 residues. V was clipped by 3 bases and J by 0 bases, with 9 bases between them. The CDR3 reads CASSFSESSYNEQFF. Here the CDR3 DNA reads TGTGCCAGCAGCTTTAGCGAAAGCTCCTACAATGAGCAGTTCTTC.

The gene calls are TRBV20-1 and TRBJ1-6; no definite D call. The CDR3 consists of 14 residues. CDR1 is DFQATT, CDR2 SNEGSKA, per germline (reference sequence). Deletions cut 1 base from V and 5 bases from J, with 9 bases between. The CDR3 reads CSARANLDNSPLHF. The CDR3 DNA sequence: TGCAGTGCTAGAGCGAACCTTGATAATTCACCCCTCCACTTT.

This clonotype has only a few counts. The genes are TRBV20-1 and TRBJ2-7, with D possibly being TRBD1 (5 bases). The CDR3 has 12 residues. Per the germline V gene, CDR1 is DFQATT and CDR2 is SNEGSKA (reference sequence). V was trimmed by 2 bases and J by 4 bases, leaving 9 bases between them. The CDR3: CSARTDIYEQYF. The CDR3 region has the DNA TGCAGTGCTAGAACGGACATATACGAGCAGTACTTC.

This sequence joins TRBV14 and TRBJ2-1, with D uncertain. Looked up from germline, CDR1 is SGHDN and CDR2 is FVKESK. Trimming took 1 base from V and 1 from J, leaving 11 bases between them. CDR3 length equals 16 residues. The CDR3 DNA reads TGTGCCAGCAGCCAAGCGGGCCACCTATCCTACAATGAGCAGTTCTTC. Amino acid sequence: CASSQAGHLSYNEQFF.